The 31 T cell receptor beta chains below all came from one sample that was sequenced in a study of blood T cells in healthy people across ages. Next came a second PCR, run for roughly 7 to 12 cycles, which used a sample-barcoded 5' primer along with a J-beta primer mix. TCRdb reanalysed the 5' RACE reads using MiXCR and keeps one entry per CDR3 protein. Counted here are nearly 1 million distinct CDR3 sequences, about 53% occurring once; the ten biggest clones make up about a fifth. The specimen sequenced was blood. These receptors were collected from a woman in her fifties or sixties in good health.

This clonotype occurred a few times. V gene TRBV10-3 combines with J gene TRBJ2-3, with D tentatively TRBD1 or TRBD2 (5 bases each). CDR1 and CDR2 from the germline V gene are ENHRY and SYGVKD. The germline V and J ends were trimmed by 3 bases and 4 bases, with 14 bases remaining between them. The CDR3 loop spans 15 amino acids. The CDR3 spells CAISDGAEGPDTQYF. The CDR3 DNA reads TGTGCCATCAGTGACGGGGCCGAGGGACCAGATACGCAGTATTTT.

The CDR3 loop reads CAIKNGPSYNEQYF. In DNA, the CDR3 is TGTGCCATCAAAAACGGTCCTTCCTACAATGAGCAGTACTTC. This chain links TRBV10-3 with TRBJ2-1; D unclear. The J call is in doubt because the DNA end fits TRBJ2-7 better. Germline V lookup: CDR1 ENHRY, CDR2 SYGVKD. The CDR3 extends over 14 amino acids.

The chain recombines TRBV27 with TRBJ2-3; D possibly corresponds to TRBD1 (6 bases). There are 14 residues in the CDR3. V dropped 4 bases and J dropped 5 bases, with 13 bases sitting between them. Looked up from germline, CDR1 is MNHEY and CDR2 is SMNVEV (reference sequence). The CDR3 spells CASSSPLRGDTQYF. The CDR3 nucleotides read TGTGCCAGCAGTTCTCCTCTCAGGGGAGATACGCAGTATTTT.

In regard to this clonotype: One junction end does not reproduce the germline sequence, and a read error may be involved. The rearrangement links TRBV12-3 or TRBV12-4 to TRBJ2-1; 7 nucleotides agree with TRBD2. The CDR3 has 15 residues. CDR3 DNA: TGTACCAGCACCGGAGCGGGAAGCTCCTACAATGAGCAGTTCTTC. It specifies CTSTGAGSSYNEQFF.

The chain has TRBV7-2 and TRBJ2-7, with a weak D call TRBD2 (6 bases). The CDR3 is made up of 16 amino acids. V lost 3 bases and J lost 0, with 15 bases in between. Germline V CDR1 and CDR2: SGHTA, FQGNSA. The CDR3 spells CASSLGGGGNSYEQYF. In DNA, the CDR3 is TGTGCCAGCAGCTTGGGTGGAGGCGGGAACTCCTACGAGCAGTACTTC.

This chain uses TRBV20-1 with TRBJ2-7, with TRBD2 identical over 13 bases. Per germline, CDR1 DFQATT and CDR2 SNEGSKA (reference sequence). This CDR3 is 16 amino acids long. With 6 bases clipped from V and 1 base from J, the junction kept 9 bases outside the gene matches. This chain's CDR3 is CSASTGLAGRSYEQYF. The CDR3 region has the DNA TGCAGTGCATCGACGGGACTAGCGGGACGGTCCTACGAGCAGTACTTC.

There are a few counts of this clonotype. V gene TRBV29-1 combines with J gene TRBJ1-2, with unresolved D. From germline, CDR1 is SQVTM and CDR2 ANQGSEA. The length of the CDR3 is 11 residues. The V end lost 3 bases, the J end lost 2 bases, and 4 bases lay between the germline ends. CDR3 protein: CSVDPNYGYTF. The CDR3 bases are TGCAGCGTTGACCCCAACTATGGCTACACCTTC.

CDR3 in amino acids: CAISDLAGGPQETQYF. The CDR3, as DNA: TGTGCCATCAGCGATCTAGCGGGAGGGCCGCAAGAGACCCAGTACTTC. The chain carries TRBV10-3 and TRBJ2-5; 12 bases line up with TRBD2. The CDR3 is 16 residues long. The germline V gene has CDR1 ENHRY and CDR2 SYGVKD. Unmatched junction bases numbered 7, after V lost 6 bases and J lost 2 bases.

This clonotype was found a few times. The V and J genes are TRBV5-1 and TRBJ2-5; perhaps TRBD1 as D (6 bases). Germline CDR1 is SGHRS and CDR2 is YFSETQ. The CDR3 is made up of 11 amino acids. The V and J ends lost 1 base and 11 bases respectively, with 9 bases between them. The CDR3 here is CASSLTGKQYF. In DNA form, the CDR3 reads TGCGCCAGCAGCTTGACAGGGAAGCAGTACTTC. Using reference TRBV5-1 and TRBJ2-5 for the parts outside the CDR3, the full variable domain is KAGVTQTPRYLIKTRGQQVTLSCSPISGHRSVSWYQQTPGQGLQFLFEYFSETQRNKGNFPGRFSGRQFSNSRSEMNVSTLELGDSALYLCASSLTGKQYFGPGTRLLVL.

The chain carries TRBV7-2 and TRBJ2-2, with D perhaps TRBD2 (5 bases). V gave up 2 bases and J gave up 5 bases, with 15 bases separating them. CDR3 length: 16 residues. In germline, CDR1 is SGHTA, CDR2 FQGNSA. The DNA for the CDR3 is TGTGCCAGCAGCTTAAAAGGGTCAGGCGGGACCGGGGAGCTGTTTTTT. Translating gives CASSLKGSGGTGELFF.

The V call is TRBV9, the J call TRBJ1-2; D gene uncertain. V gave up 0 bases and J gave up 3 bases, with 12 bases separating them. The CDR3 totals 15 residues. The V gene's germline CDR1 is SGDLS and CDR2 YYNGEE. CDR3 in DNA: TGTGCCAGCAGCGTAGCTGCGGAGGAACACTATGGCTACACCTTC. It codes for CASSVAAEEHYGYTF.

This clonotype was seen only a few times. The CDR3 reads CASSYSTHYEQYF. In nucleotides, the CDR3 is TGTGCCAGCAGTTACTCGACCCACTACGAGCAGTACTTC. The V call is TRBV6-5, the J call TRBJ2-7; no clear D. CDR3 length: 13 residues. The V gene's germline CDR1 is MNHEY and CDR2 SVGAGI. V dropped 0 bases and J dropped 3 bases, with 6 bases sitting between them.

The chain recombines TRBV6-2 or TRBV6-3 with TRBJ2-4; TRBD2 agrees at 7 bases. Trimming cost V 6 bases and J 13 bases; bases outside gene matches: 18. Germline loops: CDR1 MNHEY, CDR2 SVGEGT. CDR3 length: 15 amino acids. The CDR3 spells CASRSRGVPPYGQYF. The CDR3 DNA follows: TGTGCCAGCAGAAGCCGGGGGGTCCCCCCCTACGGGCAGTACTTC.

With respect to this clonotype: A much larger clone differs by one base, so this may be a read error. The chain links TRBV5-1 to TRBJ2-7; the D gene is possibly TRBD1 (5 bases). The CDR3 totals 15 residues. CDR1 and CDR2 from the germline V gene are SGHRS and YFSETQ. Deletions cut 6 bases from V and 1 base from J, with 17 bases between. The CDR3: CASNPGQGVSYEQYF. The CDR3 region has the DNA TGCGCCAGCAACCCTGGGCAAGGGGTATCCTACGAGCAGTACTTC.

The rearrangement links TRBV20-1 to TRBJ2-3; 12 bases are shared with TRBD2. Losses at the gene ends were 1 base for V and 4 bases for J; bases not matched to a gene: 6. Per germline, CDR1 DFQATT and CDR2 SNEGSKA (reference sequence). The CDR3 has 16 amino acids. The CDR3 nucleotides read TGCAGTGCTAGAGGGGCCCTAGCGGGAGGGCCAGATACGCAGTATTTT. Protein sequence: CSARGALAGGPDTQYF.

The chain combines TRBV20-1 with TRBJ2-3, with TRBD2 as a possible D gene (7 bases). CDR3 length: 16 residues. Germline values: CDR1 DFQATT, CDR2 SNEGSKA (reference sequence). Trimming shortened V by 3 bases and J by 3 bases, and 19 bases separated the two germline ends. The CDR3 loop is CSARGGQGRGTDTQYF. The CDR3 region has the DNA TGCAGTGCTAGGGGCGGGCAGGGGAGGGGTACAGATACGCAGTATTTT.

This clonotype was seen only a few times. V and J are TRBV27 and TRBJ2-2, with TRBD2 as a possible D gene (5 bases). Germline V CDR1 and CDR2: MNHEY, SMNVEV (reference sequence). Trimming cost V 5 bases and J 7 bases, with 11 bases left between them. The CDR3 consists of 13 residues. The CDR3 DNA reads TGTGCCAGCAGTGGACTCTTCGGCGGGGAGCTGTTTTTT. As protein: CASSGLFGGELFF.

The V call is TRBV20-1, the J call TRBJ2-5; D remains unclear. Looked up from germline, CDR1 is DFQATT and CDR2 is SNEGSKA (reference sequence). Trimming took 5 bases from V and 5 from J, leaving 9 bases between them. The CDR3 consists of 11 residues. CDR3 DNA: TGCAGTGCTCCCCGTTATGAGACCCAGTACTTC. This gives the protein CSAPRYETQYF.

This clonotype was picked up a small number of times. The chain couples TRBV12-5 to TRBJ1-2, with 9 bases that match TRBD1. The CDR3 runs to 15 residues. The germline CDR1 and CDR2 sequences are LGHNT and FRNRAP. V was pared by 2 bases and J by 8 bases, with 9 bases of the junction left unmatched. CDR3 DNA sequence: TGTGCTAGTGGTTTGTCCGGGACAGGGTATGACGGCTACACCTTC. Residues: CASGLSGTGYDGYTF.

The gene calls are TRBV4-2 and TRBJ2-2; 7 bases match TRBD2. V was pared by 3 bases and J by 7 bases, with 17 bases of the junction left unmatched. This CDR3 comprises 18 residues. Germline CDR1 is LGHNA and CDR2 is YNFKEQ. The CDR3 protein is CASSHFPGPSGINGELFF. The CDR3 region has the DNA TGTGCCAGCAGCCATTTCCCCGGGCCGAGCGGGATTAACGGGGAGCTGTTTTTT.

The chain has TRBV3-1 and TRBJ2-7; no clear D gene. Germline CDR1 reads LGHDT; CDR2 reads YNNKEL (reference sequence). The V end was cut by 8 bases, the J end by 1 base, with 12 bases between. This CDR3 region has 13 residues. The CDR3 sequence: CASQGSVSYEQYF. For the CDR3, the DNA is TGTGCCAGCCAAGGCAGCGTTTCCTACGAGCAGTACTTC.

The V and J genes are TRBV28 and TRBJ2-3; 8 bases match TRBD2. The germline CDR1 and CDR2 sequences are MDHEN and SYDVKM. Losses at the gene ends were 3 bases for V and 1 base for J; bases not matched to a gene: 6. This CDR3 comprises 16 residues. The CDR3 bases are TGTGCCAGCAGTTTGGTCGGGAGGGCCGGCACAGATACGCAGTATTTT. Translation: CASSLVGRAGTDTQYF.

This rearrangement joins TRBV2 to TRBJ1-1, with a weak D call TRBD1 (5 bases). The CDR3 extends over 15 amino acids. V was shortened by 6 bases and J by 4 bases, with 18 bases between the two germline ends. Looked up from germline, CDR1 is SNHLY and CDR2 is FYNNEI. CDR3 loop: CASRPRRTQGTEAFF. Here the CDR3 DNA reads TGTGCCAGCAGACCCCGACGGACCCAGGGCACTGAAGCTTTCTTT.

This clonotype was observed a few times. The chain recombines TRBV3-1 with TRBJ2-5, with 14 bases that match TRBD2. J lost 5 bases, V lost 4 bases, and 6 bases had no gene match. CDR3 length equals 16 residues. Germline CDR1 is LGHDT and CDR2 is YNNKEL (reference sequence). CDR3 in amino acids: CASSRRLAGGLETQYF. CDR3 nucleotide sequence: TGTGCCAGCAGCCGCCGACTAGCGGGAGGGCTGGAGACCCAGTACTTC.

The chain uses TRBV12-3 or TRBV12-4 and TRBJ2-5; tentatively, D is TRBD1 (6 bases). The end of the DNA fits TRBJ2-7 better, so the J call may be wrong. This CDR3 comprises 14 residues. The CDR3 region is CASSSPGGSNEQYF. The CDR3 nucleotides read TGTGCCAGCAGCAGCCCTGGGGGCTCAAACGAGCAGTACTTC.

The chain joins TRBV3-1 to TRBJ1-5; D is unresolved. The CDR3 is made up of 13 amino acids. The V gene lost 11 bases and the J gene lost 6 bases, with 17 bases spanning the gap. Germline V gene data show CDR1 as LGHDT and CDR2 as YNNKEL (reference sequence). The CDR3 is CAASKGGIQPQHF. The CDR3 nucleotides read TGTGCCGCCAGCAAGGGTGGAATTCAGCCCCAGCATTTT.

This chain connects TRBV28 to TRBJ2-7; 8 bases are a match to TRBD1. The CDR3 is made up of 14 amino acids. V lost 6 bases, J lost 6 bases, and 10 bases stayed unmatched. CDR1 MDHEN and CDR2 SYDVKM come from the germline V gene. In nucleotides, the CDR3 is TGTGCCAGCAGAAAAATGGACAGGGTGGGCGAGCAGTACTTC. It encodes CASRKMDRVGEQYF.

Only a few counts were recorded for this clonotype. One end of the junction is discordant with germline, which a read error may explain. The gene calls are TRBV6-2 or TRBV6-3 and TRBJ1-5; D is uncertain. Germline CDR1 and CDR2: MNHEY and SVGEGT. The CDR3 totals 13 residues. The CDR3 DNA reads TGTGCCAGCAGTGACTCGTCCAATCAGCCCCAGCATTTT. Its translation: CASSDSSNQPQHF.

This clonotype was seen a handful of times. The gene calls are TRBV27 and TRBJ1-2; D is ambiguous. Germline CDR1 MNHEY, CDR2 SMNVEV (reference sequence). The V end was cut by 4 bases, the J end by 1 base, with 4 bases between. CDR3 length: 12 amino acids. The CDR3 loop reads CASSSNNYGYTF. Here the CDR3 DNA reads TGTGCCAGCAGTTCCAATAACTATGGCTACACCTTC.

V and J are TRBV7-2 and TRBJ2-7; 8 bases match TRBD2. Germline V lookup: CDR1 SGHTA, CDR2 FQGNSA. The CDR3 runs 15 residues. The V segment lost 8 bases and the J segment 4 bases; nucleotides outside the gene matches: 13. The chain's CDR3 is CASAPQAGDSYEQYF. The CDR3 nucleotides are TGTGCCAGCGCGCCCCAAGCGGGAGATTCATACGAGCAGTACTTC.

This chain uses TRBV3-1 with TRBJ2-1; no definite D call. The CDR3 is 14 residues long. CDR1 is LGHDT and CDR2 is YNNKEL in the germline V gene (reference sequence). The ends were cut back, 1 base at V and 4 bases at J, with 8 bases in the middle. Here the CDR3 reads CASSQVGNYNEQFF. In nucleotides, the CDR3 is TGTGCCAGCAGCCAAGTAGGGAATTACAATGAGCAGTTCTTC.